The entry below describes one T cell receptor beta chain. The data were obtained in a study of PD-1 blockade in classical Hodgkin lymphoma. Generated by immunoSEQ multiplex PCR, the TCRdb table keeps only in-frame clones and is missing some. The table records about 20,000 clones, nearly 80% of them present only once. The time point here: cycle 4 day 1 (C4D1), after six to seven weeks of nivolumab. There was relapse after autologous stem cell transplantation in every patient, and there was variation in brentuximab vedotin exposure. The material was peripheral blood mononuclear cells (PBMCs), obtained before the fourth cycle of nivolumab. The origin of this receptor is a human donor with classical Hodgkin lymphoma.

The CDR3 region has the DNA TGTGCCAGCTCACCGACTGTACAGGTGACAGGGATGGAGGCAGATACGCAGTATTTT. Its translation is CASSPTVQVTGMEADTQYF. V gene TRBV18 combines with J gene TRBJ2-3; 7 positions agree with TRBD1. Germline lookup yields CDR1 KGHSH and CDR2 LQKENI. With 3 bases clipped from V and 4 bases from J, the junction kept 19 bases outside the gene matches. This CDR3 is built from 19 residues.